This T cell receptor (beta chain) was identified in a study of blood T cells in healthy people across ages. Combining a sample-barcoded 5' primer with a J-beta primer mix, a second PCR ran for about 6 to 12 cycles. TCRdb re-called the 5' RACE reads through MiXCR, storing one row per CDR3 protein. The repertoire holds 650,000 to 700,000 distinct CDR3 sequences, with around 52% as singletons. Note on this clonotype: This sequence may be a read error, since a much larger clone differs from it by one base.

The sequence came from a woman aged 80 or over in good health. The sequencing input was blood.

The CDR3 DNA follows: TGTGCCAGCAGATCCCGGGGGGGGCGCTCCTACAATGATCAGTTCTTC. It encodes CASRSRGGRSYNDQFF. The V call is TRBV6-6, the J call TRBJ2-1, with 8 bases aligning to TRBD2. Germline V gene sequence: CDR1 MNHNY, CDR2 SVGAGI (reference sequence). The CDR3 covers 16 residues.